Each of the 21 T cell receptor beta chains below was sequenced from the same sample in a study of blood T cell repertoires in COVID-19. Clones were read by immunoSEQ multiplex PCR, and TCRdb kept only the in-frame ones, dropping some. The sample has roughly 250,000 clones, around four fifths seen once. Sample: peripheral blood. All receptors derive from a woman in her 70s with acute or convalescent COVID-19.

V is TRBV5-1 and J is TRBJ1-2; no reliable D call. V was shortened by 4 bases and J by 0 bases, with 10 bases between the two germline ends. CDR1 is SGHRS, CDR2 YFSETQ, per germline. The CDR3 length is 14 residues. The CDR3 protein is CASSPEAANYGYTF. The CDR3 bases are TGCGCCAGCAGCCCAGAGGCAGCTAACTATGGCTACACCTTC.

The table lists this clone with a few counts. This CDR3 is CASSRPGTGGSGNTIYF. CDR3 nucleotide sequence: TGTGCCAGCAGTCGACCCGGGACAGGAGGCTCTGGAAACACCATATATTTT. The chain links TRBV6-6 to TRBJ1-3; TRBD1 matches at 8 bases. The CDR3 runs to 17 residues. The J segment lost 0 bases and the V segment lost 5 bases, leaving 9 bases of the junction unmatched. Germline V gives CDR1 MNHNY, CDR2 SVGAGI (reference sequence).

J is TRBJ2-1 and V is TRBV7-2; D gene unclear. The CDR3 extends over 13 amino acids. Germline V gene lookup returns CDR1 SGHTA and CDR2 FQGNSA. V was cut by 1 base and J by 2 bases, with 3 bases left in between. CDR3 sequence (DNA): TGTGCCAGCAGCTTAGATACCTACAATGAGCAGTTCTTC. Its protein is CASSLDTYNEQFF.

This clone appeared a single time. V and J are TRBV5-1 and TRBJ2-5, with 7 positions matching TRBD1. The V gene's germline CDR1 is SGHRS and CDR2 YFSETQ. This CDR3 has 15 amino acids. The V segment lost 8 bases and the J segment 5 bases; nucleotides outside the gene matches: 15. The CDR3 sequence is CASLGGSGGMETQYF. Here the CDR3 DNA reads TGCGCCAGTCTAGGGGGATCAGGGGGTATGGAGACCCAGTACTTC.

CDR3 sequence (DNA): TGTGCCAGCAGACAGGGTTCCCTCCGTAACTATGGCTACACCTTC. This translates into CASRQGSLRNYGYTF. V is TRBV27 and J is TRBJ1-2, with a weak D call TRBD1 (6 bases). This CDR3 comprises 15 residues. The V and J ends lost 6 bases and 1 base respectively, with 15 bases between them. Germline CDR1 and CDR2: MNHEY and SMNVEV (reference sequence).

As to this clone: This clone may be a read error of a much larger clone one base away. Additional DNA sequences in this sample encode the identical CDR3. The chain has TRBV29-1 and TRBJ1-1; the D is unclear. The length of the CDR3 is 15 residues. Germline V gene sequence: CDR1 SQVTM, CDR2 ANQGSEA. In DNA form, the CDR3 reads TGCAGCGCCCGACTGAGTAGCGAGGCGAACACTGAGGCTTTCTTT. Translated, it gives CSARLSSEANTEAFF.

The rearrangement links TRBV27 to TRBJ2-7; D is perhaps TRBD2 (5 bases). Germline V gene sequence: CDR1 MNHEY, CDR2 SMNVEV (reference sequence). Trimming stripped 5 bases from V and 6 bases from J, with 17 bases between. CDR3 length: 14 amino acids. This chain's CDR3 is CASSRGYEASEQYF. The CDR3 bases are TGTGCCAGCAGTCGAGGGTATGAGGCTTCCGAGCAGTACTTC.

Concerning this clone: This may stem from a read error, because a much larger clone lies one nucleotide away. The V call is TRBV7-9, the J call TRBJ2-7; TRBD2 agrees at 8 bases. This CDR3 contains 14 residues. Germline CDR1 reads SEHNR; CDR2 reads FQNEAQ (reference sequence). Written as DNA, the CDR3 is TGTGCCAGCAGCATAGCGGGGAGCTCCTACGAGCAGTACTTC. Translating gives CASSIAGSSYEQYF.

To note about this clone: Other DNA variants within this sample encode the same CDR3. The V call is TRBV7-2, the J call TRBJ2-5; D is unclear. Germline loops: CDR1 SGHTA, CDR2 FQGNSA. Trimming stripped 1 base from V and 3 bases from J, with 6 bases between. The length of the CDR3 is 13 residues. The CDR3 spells CASSLVREETQYF. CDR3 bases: TGTGCCAGCAGCTTAGTCCGGGAAGAGACCCAGTACTTC.

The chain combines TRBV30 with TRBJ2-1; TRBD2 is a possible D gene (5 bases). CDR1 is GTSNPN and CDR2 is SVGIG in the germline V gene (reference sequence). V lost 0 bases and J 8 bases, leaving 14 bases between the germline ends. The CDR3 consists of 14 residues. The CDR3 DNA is TGTGCCTGGAGTGTCTGGCCCCCCGGGGATGAGCAGTTCTTC. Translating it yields CAWSVWPPGDEQFF.

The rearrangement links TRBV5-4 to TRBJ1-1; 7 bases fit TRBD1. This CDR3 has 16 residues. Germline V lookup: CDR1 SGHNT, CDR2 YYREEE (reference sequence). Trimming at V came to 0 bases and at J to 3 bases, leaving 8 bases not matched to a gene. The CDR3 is CASSLDIGTVYTEAFF. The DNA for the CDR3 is TGTGCCAGCAGCTTGGATATCGGGACAGTTTACACTGAAGCTTTCTTT.

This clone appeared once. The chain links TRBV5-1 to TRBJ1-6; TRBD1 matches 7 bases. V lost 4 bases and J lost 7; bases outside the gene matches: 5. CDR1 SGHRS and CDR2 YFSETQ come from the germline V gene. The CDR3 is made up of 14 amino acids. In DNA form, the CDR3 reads TGCGCCAGCAGCGCCGACAGGGCAAATTCACCCCTCCACTTT. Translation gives CASSADRANSPLHF.

CDR3 protein: CAYPSFVRRSYGNQPQHF. In DNA, the CDR3 is TGTGCCTACCCTAGTTTCGTTCGACGGTCTTATGGCAATCAGCCCCAGCATTTT. The rearrangement joins TRBV21-1 to TRBJ1-5. TRBV21-1 is described as a pseudogene. The length of the CDR3 is 18 residues.

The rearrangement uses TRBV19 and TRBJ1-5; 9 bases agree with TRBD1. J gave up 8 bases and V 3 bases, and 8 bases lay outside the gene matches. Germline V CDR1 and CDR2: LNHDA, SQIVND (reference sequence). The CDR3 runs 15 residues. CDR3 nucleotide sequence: TGTGCCAGTAGTATCCAGGGACAGGGTAGAAAGCCCCAGCATTTT. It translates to CASSIQGQGRKPQHF.

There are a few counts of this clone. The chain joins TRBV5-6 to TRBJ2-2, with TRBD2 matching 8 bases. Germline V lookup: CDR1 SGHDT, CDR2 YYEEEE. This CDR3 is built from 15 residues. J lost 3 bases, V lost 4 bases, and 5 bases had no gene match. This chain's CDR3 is CASSPTSGDTGELFF. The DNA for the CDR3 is TGTGCCAGCAGCCCCACTAGCGGTGACACCGGGGAGCTGTTTTTT.

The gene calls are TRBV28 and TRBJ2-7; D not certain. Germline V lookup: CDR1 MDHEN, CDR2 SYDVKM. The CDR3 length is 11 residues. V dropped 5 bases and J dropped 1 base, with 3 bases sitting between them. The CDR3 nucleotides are TGTGCCAGCAGTCAATCCTACGAGCAGTACTTC. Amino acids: CASSQSYEQYF.

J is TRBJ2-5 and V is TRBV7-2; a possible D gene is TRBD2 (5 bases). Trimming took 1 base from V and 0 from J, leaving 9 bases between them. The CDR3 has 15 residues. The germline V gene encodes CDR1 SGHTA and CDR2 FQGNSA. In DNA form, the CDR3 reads TGTGCCAGCAGCTTAGAACGAGGGTACCAAGAGACCCAGTACTTC. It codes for CASSLERGYQETQYF.

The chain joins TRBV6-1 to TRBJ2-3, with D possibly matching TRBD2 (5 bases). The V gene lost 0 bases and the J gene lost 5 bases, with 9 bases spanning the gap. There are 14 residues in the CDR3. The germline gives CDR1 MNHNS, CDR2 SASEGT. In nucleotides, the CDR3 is TGTGCCAGCAGTGAAGCTTTCGGGGTAGATACGCAGTATTTT. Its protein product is CASSEAFGVDTQYF.

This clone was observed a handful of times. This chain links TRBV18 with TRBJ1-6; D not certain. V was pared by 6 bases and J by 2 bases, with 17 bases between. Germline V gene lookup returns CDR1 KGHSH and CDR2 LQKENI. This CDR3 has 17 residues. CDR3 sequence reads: CASSLLSGVTYNSPLHF. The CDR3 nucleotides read TGTGCCAGCTCCCTCCTTTCGGGAGTAACCTATAATTCACCCCTCCACTTT.

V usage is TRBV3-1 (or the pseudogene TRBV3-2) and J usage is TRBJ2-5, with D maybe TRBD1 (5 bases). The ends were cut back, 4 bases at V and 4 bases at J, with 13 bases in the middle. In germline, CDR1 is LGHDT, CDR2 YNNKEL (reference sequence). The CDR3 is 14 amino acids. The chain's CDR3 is CASSLQGGRETQYF. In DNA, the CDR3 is TGTGCCAGCAGCCTTCAGGGTGGGCGAGAGACCCAGTACTTC.

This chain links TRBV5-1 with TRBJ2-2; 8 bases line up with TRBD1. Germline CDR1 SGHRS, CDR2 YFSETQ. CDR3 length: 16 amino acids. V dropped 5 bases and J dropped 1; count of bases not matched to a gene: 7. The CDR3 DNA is TGCGCCAGCAGTCCTGACAGGGGATGGAACACCGGGGAGCTGTTTTTT. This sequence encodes CASSPDRGWNTGELFF. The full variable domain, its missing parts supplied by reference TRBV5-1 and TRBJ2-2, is KAGVTQTPRYLIKTRGQQVTLSCSPISGHRSVSWYQQTPGQGLQFLFEYFSETQRNKGNFPGRFSGRQFSNSRSEMNVSTLELGDSALYLCASSPDRGWNTGELFFGEGSRLTVL.